This TCR beta chain was sequenced for a study of regulatory T cells in long-lasting Graves disease. With regard to this clonotype: Since a far larger clone is one base different, this is likely a read error.

Researchers made TCR beta libraries by using iRepertoire HTBI primers and running Arm-PCR on CDR3 regions. TCRdb reprocessed the multiplex PCR reads with MiXCR, giving one entry per CDR3 protein. The sample yields more than 300,000 distinct CDR3 sequences, approximately 10% seen once. The time point was: newly diagnosed GD, antithyroid drugs for less than 3 months. Isolated PBMC RNA provided the starting material for the TCR library. V lost 6 bases and J lost 2, with 8 bases in between. This CDR3 region has 13 residues. Germline V gene lookup returns CDR1 ENHRY and CDR2 SYGVKD. The same sample was also studied in work on T cells in Graves' hyperthyroidism and ophthalmopathy.

The clonotype was recovered from a woman aged 18-29 years with Graves disease. The rearrangement joins TRBV10-3 to TRBJ1-5; no firm D call. The source was peripheral blood mononuclear cells (PBMCs), collected at new diagnosis, from a patient treated with antithyroid drugs. The CDR3 loop reads CAISPRGNQPQHF. CDR3 sequence (DNA): TGTGCCATCAGCCCCCGAGGCAATCAGCCCCAGCATTTT.